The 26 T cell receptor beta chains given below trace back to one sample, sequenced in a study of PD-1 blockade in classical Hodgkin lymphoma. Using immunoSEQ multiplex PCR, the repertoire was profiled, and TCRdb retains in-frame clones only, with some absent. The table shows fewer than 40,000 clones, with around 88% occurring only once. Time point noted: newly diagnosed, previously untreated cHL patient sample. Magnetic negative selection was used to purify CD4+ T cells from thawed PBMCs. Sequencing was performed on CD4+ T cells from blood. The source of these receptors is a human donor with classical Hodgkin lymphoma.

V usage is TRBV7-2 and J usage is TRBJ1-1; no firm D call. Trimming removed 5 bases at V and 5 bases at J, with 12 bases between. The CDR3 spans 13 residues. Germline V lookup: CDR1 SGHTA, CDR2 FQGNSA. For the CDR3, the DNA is TGTGCCAGCAGCCCATACCCGGGGACTGAAGCTTTCTTT. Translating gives CASSPYPGTEAFF.

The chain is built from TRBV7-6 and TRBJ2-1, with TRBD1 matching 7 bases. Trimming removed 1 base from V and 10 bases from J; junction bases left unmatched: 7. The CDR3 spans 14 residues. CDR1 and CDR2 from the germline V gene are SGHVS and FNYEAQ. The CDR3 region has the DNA TGTGCCAGCAGCTTAGACGGGACAGTCGGAGAGCAGTTCTTC. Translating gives CASSLDGTVGEQFF.

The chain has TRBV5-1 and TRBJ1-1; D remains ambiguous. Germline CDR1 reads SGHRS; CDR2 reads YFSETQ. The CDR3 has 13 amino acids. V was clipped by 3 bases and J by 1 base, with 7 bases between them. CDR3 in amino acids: CASSSTTNTEAFF. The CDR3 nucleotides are TGCGCCAGCAGCTCGACCACGAACACTGAAGCTTTCTTT.

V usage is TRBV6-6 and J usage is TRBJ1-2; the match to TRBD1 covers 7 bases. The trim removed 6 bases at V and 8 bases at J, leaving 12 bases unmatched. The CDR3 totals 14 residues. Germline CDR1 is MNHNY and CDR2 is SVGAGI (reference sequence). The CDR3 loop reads CASSSLLTGDGYTF. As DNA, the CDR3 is TGTGCCAGCAGCTCCCTACTAACAGGGGACGGCTACACCTTC.

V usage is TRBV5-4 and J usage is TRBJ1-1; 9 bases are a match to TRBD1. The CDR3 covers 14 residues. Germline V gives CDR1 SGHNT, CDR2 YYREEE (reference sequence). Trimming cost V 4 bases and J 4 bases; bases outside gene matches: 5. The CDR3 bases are TGTGCCAGCAGCATCCCGACAGGGGGCACTGAAGCTTTCTTT. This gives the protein CASSIPTGGTEAFF.

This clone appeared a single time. CDR3 coding DNA: TGTGCCAGCAGCTTAGGTCCCTACTACAATGAGCAGTTCTTC. This sequence encodes CASSLGPYYNEQFF. The V call is TRBV11-2, the J call TRBJ2-1; no reliable D call. Trimming stripped 1 base from V and 3 bases from J, with 7 bases between. The germline V gene encodes CDR1 SGHAT and CDR2 FQNNGV. CDR3 length: 14 residues.

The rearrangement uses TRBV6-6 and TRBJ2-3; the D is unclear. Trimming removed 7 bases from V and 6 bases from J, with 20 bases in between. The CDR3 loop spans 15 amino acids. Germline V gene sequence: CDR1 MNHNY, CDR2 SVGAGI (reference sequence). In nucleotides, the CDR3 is TGTGCCAGCATTTCTCTGACGTCGGGTCTTGATACGCAGTATTTT. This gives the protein CASISLTSGLDTQYF.

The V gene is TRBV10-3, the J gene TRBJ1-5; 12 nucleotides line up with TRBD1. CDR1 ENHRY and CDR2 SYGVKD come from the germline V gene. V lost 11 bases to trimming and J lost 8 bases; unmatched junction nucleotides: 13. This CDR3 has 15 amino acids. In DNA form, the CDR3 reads TGTGCCGCTCGACCGGGACAGGGGGCATGGGAGCCCCAGCATTTT. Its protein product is CAARPGQGAWEPQHF.

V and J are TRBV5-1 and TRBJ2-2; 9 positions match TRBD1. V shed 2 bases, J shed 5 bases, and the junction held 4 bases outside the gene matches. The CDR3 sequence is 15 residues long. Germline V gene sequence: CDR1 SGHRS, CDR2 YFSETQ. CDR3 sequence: CASSFGTGRTGELFF. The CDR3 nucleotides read TGCGCCAGCAGCTTCGGGACAGGGAGGACCGGGGAGCTGTTTTTT.

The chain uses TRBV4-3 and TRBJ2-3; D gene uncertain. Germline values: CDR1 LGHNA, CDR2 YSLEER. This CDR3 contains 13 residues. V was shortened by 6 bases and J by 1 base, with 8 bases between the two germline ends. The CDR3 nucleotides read TGCGCCAGCAGACTCGCCGGCACAGATACGCAGTATTTT. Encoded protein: CASRLAGTDTQYF.

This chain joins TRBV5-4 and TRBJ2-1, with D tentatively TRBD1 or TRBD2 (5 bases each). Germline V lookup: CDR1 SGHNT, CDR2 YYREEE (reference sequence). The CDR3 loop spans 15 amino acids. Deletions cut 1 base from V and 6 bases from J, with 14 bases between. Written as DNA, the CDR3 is TGTGCCAGCAGCTTGATTACGGGGACGGGCAATGAGCAGTTCTTC. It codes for CASSLITGTGNEQFF.

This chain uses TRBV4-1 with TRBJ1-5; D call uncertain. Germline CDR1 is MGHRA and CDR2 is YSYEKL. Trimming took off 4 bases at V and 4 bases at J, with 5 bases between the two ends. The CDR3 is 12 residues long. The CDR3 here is CASSRDNQPQHF. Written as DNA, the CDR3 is TGCGCCAGCAGCCGAGATAATCAGCCCCAGCATTTT.

This chain's CDR3 is CASSLRLGRQVNSGNTIYF. Here the CDR3 DNA reads TGTGCCAGCAGCTTGCGGCTGGGTCGACAGGTTAATTCTGGAAACACCATATATTTT. The V call is TRBV5-5, the J call TRBJ1-3, with a tentative D call TRBD1 (6 bases). CDR3 length equals 19 residues. Germline-derived CDR1 and CDR2 are SGHKS and YYEKEE (reference sequence). Trimming stripped 1 base from V and 1 base from J, with 21 bases between.

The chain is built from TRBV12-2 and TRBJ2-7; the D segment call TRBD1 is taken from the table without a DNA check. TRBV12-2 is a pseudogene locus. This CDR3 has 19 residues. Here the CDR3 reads CASRLDGTAPLTRFYEQYF. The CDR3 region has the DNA TGTGCAAGTCGCTTGGACGGGACAGCTCCATTAACTCGATTCTACGAGCAGTACTTC.

Here the CDR3 reads CASSPELAVSYNEQFF. CDR3 in DNA: TGTGCCAGCTCACCCGAACTAGCAGTAAGCTACAATGAGCAGTTCTTC. This sequence joins TRBV18 and TRBJ2-1, with D possibly matching TRBD2 (6 bases). The CDR3 is made up of 16 amino acids. Per the germline V gene, CDR1 is KGHSH and CDR2 is LQKENI. Trimming pared 3 bases from V and 3 bases from J, leaving 15 bases between.

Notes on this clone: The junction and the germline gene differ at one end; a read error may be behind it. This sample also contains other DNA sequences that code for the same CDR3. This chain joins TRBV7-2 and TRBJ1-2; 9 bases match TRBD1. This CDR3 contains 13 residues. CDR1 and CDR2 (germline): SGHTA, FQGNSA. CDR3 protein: CASSSGQGNGYTF. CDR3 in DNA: TGCGCCAGCAGCTCGGGACAGGGAAATGGCTACACCTTC.

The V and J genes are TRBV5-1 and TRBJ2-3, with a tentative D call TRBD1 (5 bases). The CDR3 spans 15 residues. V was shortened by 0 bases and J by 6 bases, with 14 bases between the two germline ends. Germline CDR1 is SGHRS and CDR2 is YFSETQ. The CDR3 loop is CASSLEMGLVDTQYF. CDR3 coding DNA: TGCGCCAGCAGCTTGGAGATGGGGCTAGTGGATACGCAGTATTTT.

The CDR3 DNA reads as TGTGCCAGCAGTTTATCTGGGTGGAGCGGCTACACCTTC. Protein product: CASSLSGWSGYTF. The rearrangement uses TRBV27 and TRBJ1-2; D call uncertain. V lost 0 bases, J lost 8 bases, and 10 bases lay in between. Germline CDR1 is MNHEY and CDR2 is SMNVEV (reference sequence). CDR3 length: 13 amino acids.

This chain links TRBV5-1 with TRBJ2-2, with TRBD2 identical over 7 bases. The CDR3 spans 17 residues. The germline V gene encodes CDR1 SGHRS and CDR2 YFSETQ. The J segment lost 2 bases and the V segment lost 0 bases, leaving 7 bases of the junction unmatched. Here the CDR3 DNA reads TGCGCCAGCAGCTTGGGAGCGACGGGGGGTAACACCGGGGAGCTGTTTTTT. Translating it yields CASSLGATGGNTGELFF.

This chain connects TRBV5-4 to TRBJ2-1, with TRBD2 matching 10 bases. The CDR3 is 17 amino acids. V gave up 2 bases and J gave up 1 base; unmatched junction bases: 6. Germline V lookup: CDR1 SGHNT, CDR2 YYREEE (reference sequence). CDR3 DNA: TGTGCCAGCAGCTTACCTACTAGCGGGACGTCCTACAATGAGCAGTTCTTC. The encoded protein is CASSLPTSGTSYNEQFF.

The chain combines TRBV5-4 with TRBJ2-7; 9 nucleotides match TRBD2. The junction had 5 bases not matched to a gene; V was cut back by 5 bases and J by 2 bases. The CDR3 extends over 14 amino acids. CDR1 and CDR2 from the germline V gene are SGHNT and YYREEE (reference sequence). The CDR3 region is CASSFRTSAYEQYF. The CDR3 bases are TGTGCCAGCAGTTTCCGGACTAGCGCCTACGAGCAGTACTTC. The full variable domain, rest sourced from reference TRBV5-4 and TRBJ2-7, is ETGVTQSPTHLIKTRGQQVTLRCSSQSGHNTVSWYQQALGQGPQFIFQYYREEENGRGNFPPRFSGLQFPNYSSELNVNALELDDSALYLCASSFRTSAYEQYFGPGTRLTVT.

The CDR3, as DNA: TGTGCCAGCAGCTTTTCAGGGAATGAGCAGTTCTTC. This encodes CASSFSGNEQFF. V usage is TRBV7-2 and J usage is TRBJ2-1; TRBD1 might be the D (5 bases). CDR1 SGHTA and CDR2 FQGNSA come from the germline V gene. This CDR3 has 12 amino acids. V lost 3 bases, J lost 7 bases, and 7 bases lay in between.

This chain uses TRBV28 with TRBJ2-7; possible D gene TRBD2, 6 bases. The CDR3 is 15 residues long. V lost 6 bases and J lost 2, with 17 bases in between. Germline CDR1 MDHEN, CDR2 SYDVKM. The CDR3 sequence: CASRAGSGSPYEQYF. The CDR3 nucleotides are TGTGCCAGCAGGGCCGGGAGCGGGTCCCCCTACGAGCAGTACTTC.

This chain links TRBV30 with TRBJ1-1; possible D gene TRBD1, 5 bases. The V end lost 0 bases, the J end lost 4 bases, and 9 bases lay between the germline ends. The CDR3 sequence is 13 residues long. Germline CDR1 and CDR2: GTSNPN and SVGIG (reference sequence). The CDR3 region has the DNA TGTGCCTGGAGTGTACTTAGGGGCACTGAAGCTTTCTTT. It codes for CAWSVLRGTEAFF.

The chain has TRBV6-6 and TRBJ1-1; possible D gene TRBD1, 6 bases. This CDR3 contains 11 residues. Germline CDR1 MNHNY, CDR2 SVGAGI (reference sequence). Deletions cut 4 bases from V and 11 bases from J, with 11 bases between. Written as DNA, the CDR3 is TGTGCCAGCAGTTCGACAGGTAGGGCTTTCTTT. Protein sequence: CASSSTGRAFF.

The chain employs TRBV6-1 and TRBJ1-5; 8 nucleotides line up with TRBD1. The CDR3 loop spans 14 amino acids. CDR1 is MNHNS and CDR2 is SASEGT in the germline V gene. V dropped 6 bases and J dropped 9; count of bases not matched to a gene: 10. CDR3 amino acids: CASSPDRAGGPQHF. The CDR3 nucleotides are TGTGCCAGCAGCCCGGACAGGGCCGGTGGGCCCCAGCATTTT.